Here is one TCR beta chain with its context. The germline CDR1 and CDR2 sequences are MNHNS and SASEGT. The CDR3 contains 15 residues. Trimming at V came to 7 bases and at J to 0 bases, leaving 6 bases not matched to a gene. The data originate from a study of OX40 agonist ivuxolimab in advanced cancers. Overall study: Dose-escalation patients suffered from hepatocellular carcinoma, melanoma, renal cell or head and neck cancer. From about 23 to 85 years was the age range, with a mean of about 54 years, and over 80% were male.

Assay: immunoSEQ multiplex PCR; the TCRdb copy retains only in-frame clones and omits some. This sample has about 80,000 clones, with around nine tenths found just once. Systemic immunosuppression or a history of autoimmune disease excluded patients. This rearrangement joins TRBV6-1 to TRBJ1-3, with TRBD1 identical over 7 bases. The receptor was isolated from an adult with an advanced solid tumor such as melanoma, head and neck, liver or kidney cancer. Source: CD4+ or CD8+ T cells sorted from blood, taken in a trial of the OX40 agonist ivuxolimab. In DNA form, the CDR3 reads TGTGCCAGCACGGGAGGGACAGCCTCTGGAAACACCATATATTTT. Encoded protein: CASTGGTASGNTIYF.